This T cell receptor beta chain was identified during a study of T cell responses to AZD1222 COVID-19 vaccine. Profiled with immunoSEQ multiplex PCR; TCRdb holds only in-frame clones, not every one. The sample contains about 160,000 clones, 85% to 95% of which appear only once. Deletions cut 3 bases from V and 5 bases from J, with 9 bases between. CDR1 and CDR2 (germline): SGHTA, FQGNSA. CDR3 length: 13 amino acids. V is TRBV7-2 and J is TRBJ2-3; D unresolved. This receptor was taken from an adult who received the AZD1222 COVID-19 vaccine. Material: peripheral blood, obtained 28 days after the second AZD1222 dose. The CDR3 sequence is CASSFRRLDTQYF. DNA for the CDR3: TGTGCCAGCAGCTTTCGGCGGTTAGATACGCAGTATTTT.